Listed here is a single T cell receptor (beta chain). The data belong to a study of technical replicates of blood from several donors. CDR3 length: 17 amino acids. Unmatched junction bases numbered 10, after V lost 4 bases and J lost 2 bases. Germline V gene lookup returns CDR1 KGHSH and CDR2 LQKENI. Measured with immunoSEQ multiplex PCR; TCRdb has only the in-frame clones, and not every one. The sample shows just over 80,000 clones, roughly 94% of them seen only once. Sequenced input: T cells isolated from PBMCs. The receptor was derived from a human donor in good health. This chain uses TRBV18 with TRBJ2-1, with 8 bases aligning to TRBD2. CDR3 residues: CASSQGASGYTYNEQFF. The CDR3 nucleotides read TGTGCCAGCTCACAAGGGGCTAGCGGGTATACCTACAATGAGCAGTTCTTC.